The 21 T cell receptor beta chains below were found in one sample sequenced in a study of T cell changes during pregnancy in multiple sclerosis. Repertoires were generated with immunoSEQ multiplex PCR, while TCRdb's copy carries only in-frame clones and drops some. The sample consists of about 61,000 clones, roughly 90% of them appearing once. Source: peripheral blood, taken in the first trimester of pregnancy. The receptor set was obtained from a female donor in good health, enrolled as a control in a pregnancy study.

The rearrangement links TRBV5-1 to TRBJ2-7, with 7 bases aligning to TRBD2. V shed 2 bases, J shed 0 bases, and the junction held 2 bases outside the gene matches. This CDR3 has 14 residues. Germline assignment: CDR1 SGHRS and CDR2 YFSETQ. CDR3 residues: CASSFGGSSYEQYF. The CDR3 nucleotides read TGCGCCAGCAGCTTCGGGGGGAGCTCCTACGAGCAGTACTTC.

This chain links TRBV7-2 with TRBJ1-1; D not resolved. There are 14 residues in the CDR3. The V end was cut by 4 bases, the J end by 1 base, with 10 bases between. Per the germline V gene, CDR1 is SGHTA and CDR2 is FQGNSA. CDR3 sequence (DNA): TGTGCCAGCAGCTCAAACCCAGAGAACACTGAAGCTTTCTTT. Protein sequence: CASSSNPENTEAFF.

The V and J genes are TRBV5-3 and TRBJ2-1, with 7 bases lining up with TRBD1. TRBV5-3 is an ORF; its function is uncertain. The CDR3 extends over 19 amino acids. The V gene end was trimmed by 3 bases and the J gene end by 1 base; junction bases not matched to a gene: 16. The DNA for the CDR3 is TGTGCCAGAAGCTGGCCTAGAATAAAGGGGGCGCGGTCCTACAATGAGCAGTTCTTC. Amino acid sequence: CARSWPRIKGARSYNEQFF.

The chain links TRBV6-5 to TRBJ1-3; D gene unclear. Germline V CDR1 and CDR2: MNHEY, SVGAGI. Trimming shortened V by 2 bases and J by 4 bases, and 12 bases separated the two germline ends. The CDR3 sequence is 15 residues long. The chain's CDR3 is CASSYGPGSGNTIYF. Written as DNA, the CDR3 is TGTGCCAGCAGTTACGGTCCGGGGTCGGGAAACACCATATATTTT.

The chain carries TRBV10-3 and TRBJ2-7; 9 nucleotides agree with TRBD1. J gave up 3 bases and V 4 bases, and 7 bases lay outside the gene matches. From germline, CDR1 is ENHRY and CDR2 SYGVKD. The CDR3 contains 15 residues. The DNA of the CDR3 is TGTGCCATCAGTGCAACAGGGGGCGAATACTACGAGCAGTACTTC. Encoded protein: CAISATGGEYYEQYF.

This chain's CDR3 is CASSVGTGGAYGYTF. The DNA of the CDR3 is TGTGCCAGTAGTGTCGGGACAGGGGGAGCCTATGGCTACACCTTC. This chain uses TRBV19 with TRBJ1-2; 11 bases are shared with TRBD1. Germline V gene lookup returns CDR1 LNHDA and CDR2 SQIVND (reference sequence). V gave up 5 bases and J gave up 4 bases; unmatched junction bases: 6. The CDR3 has 15 amino acids.

This clone has a count of ten or more. The genes are TRBV13 and TRBJ1-2, with D hard to call. V was clipped by 0 bases and J by 8 bases, with 13 bases between them. In germline, CDR1 is PRHDT, CDR2 FYEKMQ (reference sequence). The length of the CDR3 is 14 residues. The chain's CDR3 is CASSLGGSRVGYTF. Here the CDR3 DNA reads TGTGCCAGCAGCTTAGGGGGGTCGCGGGTCGGCTACACCTTC.

The rearrangement uses TRBV19 and TRBJ1-2, with D unresolved. There are 14 residues in the CDR3. Germline V lookup: CDR1 LNHDA, CDR2 SQIVND (reference sequence). Trimming took off 6 bases at V and 2 bases at J, with 13 bases between the two ends. CDR3 in DNA: TGTGCCAGTAGCCCTGGAGACCGGAACTATGGCTACACCTTC. Translation: CASSPGDRNYGYTF.

Details on this clone: Other nucleotide sequences in the sample specify the same CDR3. The chain uses TRBV27 and TRBJ1-5, with D possibly being TRBD1 (5 bases). This CDR3 comprises 15 residues. Trimming pared 2 bases from V and 0 bases from J, leaving 8 bases between. Germline V CDR1 and CDR2: MNHEY, SMNVEV (reference sequence). The chain's CDR3 is CASSLGGGSNQPQHF. The CDR3, as DNA: TGTGCCAGCAGTTTAGGGGGGGGTAGCAATCAGCCCCAGCATTTT.

The chain carries TRBV5-1 and TRBJ2-3, with 8 bases matching TRBD1. The V and J ends lost 4 bases and 6 bases, in that order; junction bases with no gene match: 7. The CDR3 has 14 amino acids. CDR1 SGHRS and CDR2 YFSETQ come from the germline V gene. Here the CDR3 DNA reads TGCGCCAGCAGCCAGGGGACAGGTGAGGATACGCAGTATTTT. This gives the protein CASSQGTGEDTQYF.

The chain uses TRBV2 and TRBJ1-5; unclear D gene. Trimming cost V 2 bases and J 1 base, with 12 bases left between them. CDR1 SNHLY and CDR2 FYNNEI come from the germline V gene. The CDR3 is made up of 16 amino acids. Written as DNA, the CDR3 is TGTGCCAGCAGTGAAAGGTCAGGACTAAGCAATCAGCCCCAGCATTTT. Translating gives CASSERSGLSNQPQHF.

The chain couples TRBV16 to TRBJ1-2, with 7 bases that match TRBD1. Trimming cost V 3 bases and J 7 bases; bases outside gene matches: 5. The CDR3 totals 13 residues. The V gene's germline CDR1 is KGHSY and CDR2 FQNENV. The CDR3 sequence is CASSQDRSGGYTF. CDR3 in DNA: TGTGCCAGCAGCCAGGACAGGTCGGGTGGCTACACCTTC.

This clone was seen a single time. The chain uses TRBV13 and TRBJ2-7, with 13 positions matching TRBD2. CDR1 PRHDT and CDR2 FYEKMQ come from the germline V gene (reference sequence). Trimming cost V 6 bases and J 6 bases; bases outside gene matches: 5. This CDR3 contains 14 residues. The CDR3 here is CASRTGTSGTEQYF. In DNA, the CDR3 is TGTGCCAGCAGGACCGGGACTAGCGGGACCGAGCAGTACTTC.

This sequence joins TRBV5-6 and TRBJ2-1; D possibly corresponds to TRBD2 (6 bases). The length of the CDR3 is 13 residues. Deletions cut 0 bases from V and 7 bases from J, with 8 bases between. Germline CDR1 is SGHDT and CDR2 is YYEEEE. CDR3 protein: CASSLGGENEQFF. The CDR3 nucleotides read TGTGCCAGCAGCTTGGGGGGGGAAAATGAGCAGTTCTTC.

V gene TRBV14 combines with J gene TRBJ1-1; D is perhaps TRBD1 (6 bases). CDR1 is SGHDN, CDR2 FVKESK, per germline. The CDR3 contains 14 residues. V was clipped by 4 bases and J by 4 bases, with 13 bases between them. The CDR3 DNA reads TGTGCCAGCAGCCCCCACTTGGACAGCACTGAAGCTTTCTTT. It yields the protein CASSPHLDSTEAFF.

The chain links TRBV2 to TRBJ2-7; 10 positions match TRBD1. CDR1 is SNHLY, CDR2 FYNNEI, per germline. V lost 8 bases, J lost 2 bases, and 12 bases stayed unmatched. This CDR3 comprises 16 residues. CDR3 bases: TGTGCCAGCCGGCGCCCGGGACAGGGGAGAACCTACGAGCAGTACTTC. Its protein is CASRRPGQGRTYEQYF.

The chain is built from TRBV28 and TRBJ2-7, with D maybe TRBD1 (6 bases). The CDR3 is 13 amino acids. Trimming removed 3 bases from V and 5 bases from J, with 11 bases in between. CDR1 is MDHEN, CDR2 SYDVKM, per germline. CDR3 DNA: TGTGCCAGCAGTTTGACAGGACCTCACGAGCAGTACTTC. This codes for CASSLTGPHEQYF.

The chain recombines TRBV2 with TRBJ2-7; 7 nucleotides line up with TRBD1. The CDR3 has 15 residues. Germline loops: CDR1 SNHLY, CDR2 FYNNEI. V lost 5 bases and J lost 4; bases outside the gene matches: 11. CDR3 bases: TGTGCCAGCAGTCCCCAAGGTAGGGGGCAGTACGAGCAGTACTTC. This translates into CASSPQGRGQYEQYF.

The gene calls are TRBV11-3 and TRBJ1-1; D is unresolved. V was cut by 5 bases and J by 8 bases, with 12 bases left in between. This CDR3 comprises 12 residues. The germline gives CDR1 SGHNT, CDR2 YENEEA. The CDR3, as DNA: TGTGCCAGCAGCCAGAACGGGAGGGAAGCTTTCTTT. This sequence encodes CASSQNGREAFF. Based on the CDR3 plus reference TRBV11-3 and TRBJ1-1, the full variable domain is EAGVVQSPRYKIIEKKQPVAFWCNPISGHNTLYWYLQNLGQGPELLIRYENEEAVDDSQLPKDRFSAERLKGVDSTLKIQPAELGDSAVYLCASSQNGREAFFGQGTRLTVV.

The sample holds one count of this clone. The chain carries TRBV2 and TRBJ1-5; TRBD1 is a possible D gene (5 bases). This CDR3 is built from 15 residues. Germline CDR1 and CDR2: SNHLY and FYNNEI. V shed 1 base and J shed 4 bases, with 11 bases lying between them. The CDR3 spells CASSEGGGPNQPQHF. CDR3 sequence (DNA): TGTGCCAGCAGTGAAGGGGGGGGACCAAATCAGCCCCAGCATTTT.

CDR3 bases: TGTGCCAGCAGCTTCACGAGGGGGGGCCCGGAGACCCAGTACTTC. As protein: CASSFTRGGPETQYF. V and J are TRBV7-2 and TRBJ2-5, with a weak D call TRBD2 (7 bases). This CDR3 is 15 amino acids long. Germline assignment: CDR1 SGHTA and CDR2 FQGNSA. Trimming shortened V by 3 bases and J by 5 bases, and 16 bases separated the two germline ends.